This T cell receptor beta chain was recorded in a study of T cells after yellow fever vaccination. Points from the study as a whole: FACS-sorted repertoires could harbor abundant contaminating bulk-population clonotypes. Reappearance after the booster was seen for most primary-vaccination clones, at 95% to 97% CD4 and 70% to 90% CD8. A faster peak, day 5 versus 15, was reached by the weaker secondary response.

Conversion of TCR transcripts into cDNA relied on 5'RACE template switching, which added a universal primer site and UMIs. MiXCR, applied by TCRdb to the 5' RACE reads, yields one record per CDR3 protein. The table records 150,000 or so distinct CDR3 sequences, just over 6.5% of them present only once. With regard to this clonotype: Its antigen is unknown.

The CDR3 sequence is 15 residues long. Germline lookup yields CDR1 SQVTM and CDR2 ANQGSEA. The specimen was CD4+ T cells sorted from PBMCs, collected 10 days after the yellow fever booster vaccination. The chain joins TRBV29-1 to TRBJ1-1; 8 bases are a match to TRBD1. The TCR sequence derives from a man younger than 40 who received the YFV17D yellow fever vaccine. CDR3 DNA: TGCCGCATCGGTTCAGGGGGCGCCTTCAACACTGAAGCTTTCTTT. Its protein product is CRIGSGGAFNTEAFF.